This passage covers 21 T cell receptor beta chains from one sample sequenced in a study of T cells in Graves' hyperthyroidism and ophthalmopathy. Researchers took RNA transcripts and amplified the TCR beta CDR3 regions from them. HTBI primers were employed in a first-round RT-PCR of the TCR CDR3. TCRdb called the multiplex PCR reads again in MiXCR, with one record for every CDR3 protein. The sample yields approximately 600,000 distinct CDR3 sequences, around 21% seen once. The sequenced sample consisted of blood. The receptors originated from a man aged 25-45 years with Graves' ophthalmopathy.

The chain couples TRBV28 to TRBJ1-4; 9 bases align to TRBD1. The junction had 10 bases not matched to a gene; V was cut back by 8 bases and J by 3 bases. The CDR3 sequence is 16 residues long. Germline CDR1 is MDHEN and CDR2 is SYDVKM. DNA for the CDR3: TGTGCCAGCGGGAACTCACAGGGGGCCCCTAATGAAAAACTGTTTTTT. Translated: CASGNSQGAPNEKLFF.

This clonotype was counted between two and nine times. The chain couples TRBV7-2 to TRBJ2-3, with 11 bases identical to TRBD2. Looked up from germline, CDR1 is SGHTA and CDR2 is FQGNSA. V lost 3 bases to trimming and J lost 2 bases; unmatched junction nucleotides: 7. The CDR3 has 17 amino acids. Here the CDR3 DNA reads TGTGCCAGCAGCTTCCCGACTAGCGGGATACCCACAGATACGCAGTATTTT. Protein: CASSFPTSGIPTDTQYF.

This clonotype was seen ten or more times. The junction departs from germline at one end; a sequencing error may be responsible. The gene calls are TRBV3-1 and TRBJ2-1; 8 bases match TRBD2. CDR1 LGHDT and CDR2 YNNKEL come from the germline V gene (reference sequence). This CDR3 comprises 17 residues. In DNA form, the CDR3 reads TGTGCCAGCAGCCCGTTTACGGAAGCGGGAGTCTACCATGAGCAGTTCTTC. Its protein product is CASSPFTEAGVYHEQFF.

This clonotype occurred a few times. The CDR3, as DNA: TGTGCCAGCGCTAGCGACGGGAACACTGAAGCTTTCTTT. Amino acids: CASASDGNTEAFF. V and J are TRBV7-9 and TRBJ1-1; D is ambiguous. The V and J ends lost 8 bases and 1 base respectively, with 11 bases between them. The CDR3 contains 13 residues. Looked up from germline, CDR1 is SEHNR and CDR2 is FQNEAQ (reference sequence).

This chain links TRBV19 with TRBJ2-3; 14 nucleotides match TRBD2. Germline CDR1 is LNHDA and CDR2 is SQIVND (reference sequence). J was trimmed by 0 bases and V by 3 bases; bases with no gene match: 5. The length of the CDR3 is 18 residues. The CDR3 region has the DNA TGTGCCAGTAGTATGCCAGGGACTAGCGGGAGAAGCACAGATACGCAGTATTTT. Translation: CASSMPGTSGRSTDTQYF. The entire variable domain, with the rest obtained from reference TRBV19 and TRBJ2-3, is as follows: DGGITQSPKYLFRKEGQNVTLSCEQNLNHDAMYWYRQDPGQGLRLIYYSQIVNDFQKGDIAEGYSVSREKKESFPLTVTSAQKNPTAFYLCASSMPGTSGRSTDTQYFGPGTRLTVL.

The J gene is TRBJ1-2, the V gene TRBV20-1; D remains unclear. This CDR3 spans 11 amino acids. With 5 bases removed from V and 5 bases from J, the gap between germline ends came to 9 bases. From germline, CDR1 is DFQATT and CDR2 SNEGSKA (reference sequence). CDR3 in amino acids: CSASDLYGYTF. The CDR3 coding sequence is TGCAGTGCTTCGGACCTGTATGGCTACACCTTC.

This clonotype was picked up many times. The chain uses TRBV28 and TRBJ1-2; D possibly corresponds to TRBD1 (5 bases). The CDR3 spans 12 residues. Germline V gene lookup returns CDR1 MDHEN and CDR2 SYDVKM. V lost 6 bases, J lost 4 bases, and 9 bases lay in between. CDR3 sequence reads: CASSHDSYGYTF. Here the CDR3 DNA reads TGTGCCAGCAGCCATGACAGCTATGGCTACACCTTC.

This clonotype was seen at least ten times. This sequence joins TRBV27 and TRBJ2-1; no reliable D call. The germline CDR1 and CDR2 sequences are MNHEY and SMNVEV (reference sequence). This CDR3 region has 15 residues. Trimming pared 2 bases from V and 2 bases from J, leaving 10 bases between. The CDR3 is CASSLAQKTYNEQFF. In DNA form, the CDR3 reads TGTGCCAGCAGTTTAGCACAGAAAACCTACAATGAGCAGTTCTTC.

This clonotype was counted many times. This chain connects TRBV11-2 to TRBJ2-3; D perhaps matches TRBD2 (5 bases). This CDR3 is built from 14 residues. The germline V and J ends were trimmed by 5 bases and 5 bases, with 14 bases remaining between them. Germline V gene sequence: CDR1 SGHAT, CDR2 FQNNGV. The CDR3 DNA follows: TGTGCCAGCAGCATTACTAGGAGTGTAGATACGCAGTATTTT. It is translated as CASSITRSVDTQYF. The variable domain in full, with the rest retrieved from reference TRBV11-2 and TRBJ2-3, is EAGVAQSPRYKIIEKRQSVAFWCNPISGHATLYWYQQILGQGPKLLIQFQNNGVVDDSQLPKDRFSAERLKGVDSTLKIQPAKLEDSAVYLCASSITRSVDTQYFGPGTRLTVL.

The rearrangement uses TRBV20-1 and TRBJ1-5, with D perhaps TRBD1 (6 bases). V was cut by 6 bases and J by 7 bases, with 22 bases left in between. This CDR3 contains 15 residues. Germline CDR1 reads DFQATT; CDR2 reads SNEGSKA (reference sequence). CDR3 region: CSAAPAGALRQPQHF. Written as DNA, the CDR3 is TGCAGTGCGGCCCCCGCGGGGGCCCTAAGGCAGCCCCAGCATTTT.

The V gene is TRBV10-3, the J gene TRBJ1-2, with D possibly being TRBD1 (6 bases). The V gene lost 4 bases and the J gene lost 4 bases, with 13 bases spanning the gap. Germline CDR1 ENHRY, CDR2 SYGVKD. This CDR3 is 14 amino acids long. The CDR3 sequence: CAISGEKGGYGYTF. In nucleotides, the CDR3 is TGTGCCATCAGTGGTGAAAAGGGGGGCTATGGCTACACCTTC.

The rearrangement joins TRBV5-1 to TRBJ1-4; D is uncertain. Per the germline V gene, CDR1 is SGHRS and CDR2 is YFSETQ. There are 15 residues in the CDR3. The V gene lost 5 bases and the J gene lost 6 bases, with 17 bases spanning the gap. The CDR3 DNA sequence: TGCGCCAGCAGACCTACAGCAGCCAGGCATGAAAAACTGTTTTTT. This sequence encodes CASRPTAARHEKLFF.

This clonotype was seen repeatedly, ten times or more. This chain connects TRBV24-1 to TRBJ2-3, with TRBD2 matching 14 bases. The CDR3 has 17 residues. J was trimmed by 7 bases and V by 4 bases; bases with no gene match: 9. CDR1 is KGHDR and CDR2 is SFDVKD in the germline V gene. CDR3 sequence (DNA): TGTGCCACCAGTGACCTGGGACTAGCGGGAGAAGGAAATACGCAGTATTTT. Amino acids: CATSDLGLAGEGNTQYF.

There are a few counts of this clonotype. The gene calls are TRBV18 and TRBJ1-4; D unresolved. There are 18 residues in the CDR3. Germline V CDR1 and CDR2: KGHSH, LQKENI. Trimming took 0 bases from V and 0 from J, leaving 14 bases between them. The DNA of the CDR3 is TGTGCCAGCTCACCACCTCTCTTTGGGTCAGCAACTAATGAAAAACTGTTTTTT. Translated: CASSPPLFGSATNEKLFF.

This clonotype has ten or more counts. The chain recombines TRBV18 with TRBJ2-5, with D perhaps TRBD1 (6 bases). This CDR3 has 13 residues. The germline gives CDR1 KGHSH, CDR2 LQKENI. V dropped 6 bases and J dropped 3 bases, with 11 bases sitting between them. DNA of the CDR3: TGTGCCAGCTCGCCCTACAGGGAAGAGACCCAGTACTTC. Protein: CASSPYREETQYF.

The J gene is TRBJ2-7, the V gene TRBV20-1; 7 bases map to TRBD2. The CDR3 has 14 residues. Germline V gene lookup returns CDR1 DFQATT and CDR2 SNEGSKA (reference sequence). The V gene end was trimmed by 1 base and the J gene end by 0 bases; junction bases not matched to a gene: 3. The CDR3 nucleotides read TGCAGTGCTAGAGGGGGCGGGAGCTCCTACGAGCAGTACTTC. Translation gives CSARGGGSSYEQYF.

This clonotype was recorded a few times. This chain joins TRBV27 and TRBJ1-3, with TRBD1 matching over 7 bases. From germline, CDR1 is MNHEY and CDR2 SMNVEV (reference sequence). With 6 bases clipped from V and 4 bases from J, the junction kept 6 bases outside the gene matches. This CDR3 comprises 14 residues. This CDR3 reads CASRRDRRGNTIYF. CDR3 coding DNA: TGTGCCAGCAGGAGGGACAGACGGGGAAACACCATATATTTT.

This clonotype came up many times. The chain employs TRBV20-1 and TRBJ2-7, with D perhaps given as TRBD1 or TRBD2 (5 bases each). The CDR3 runs 14 residues. V gave up 5 bases and J gave up 9 bases, with 23 bases separating them. Germline V lookup: CDR1 DFQATT, CDR2 SNEGSKA (reference sequence). The CDR3 DNA reads as TGCAGTGCTCCTCAACCCGGGACCCAGAACGGGCAGTACTTC. This codes for CSAPQPGTQNGQYF.

The table lists this clonotype with a few counts. The junction departs from germline at one end; a sequencing error may be responsible. The gene calls are TRBV4-1 and TRBJ1-1; D gene ambiguous. The CDR3 is 13 amino acids. Looked up from germline, CDR1 is MGHRA and CDR2 is YSYEKL. CDR3 amino acids: CASSQGVNTEALF. CDR3 coding DNA: TGCGCCAGCAGCCAAGGAGTTAACACTGAAGCTCTCTTT.

This clonotype was found a few times. The chain is built from TRBV4-1 and TRBJ1-5; unclear D gene. There are 18 residues in the CDR3. In germline, CDR1 is MGHRA, CDR2 YSYEKL. Trimming took 1 base from V and 0 from J, leaving 16 bases between them. The CDR3 loop is CASSQGLAFGISNQPQHF. CDR3 sequence (DNA): TGCGCCAGCAGCCAAGGGCTTGCTTTCGGTATTAGCAATCAGCCCCAGCATTTT.

To note about this clonotype: Sequence at one end of the junction differs from germline and may be a read error. The chain couples TRBV7-7 to TRBJ2-1; no definite D call. CDR1 is SSHAT and CDR2 is FNYEAQ in the germline V gene (reference sequence). CDR3 length equals 14 residues. This CDR3 reads CASSLGLGNTEQFF. CDR3 in DNA: TGTGCTAGCAGCCTCGGTCTCGGAAATACTGAGCAGTTCTTC.